Reported below is one T cell receptor (beta chain). The sample is drawn from a study of blood T cell repertoires in COVID-19. Looking at the study overall: Acute and convalescent COVID-19 samples came from the United States, Italy and Spain. PBMCs, B-cell-depleted T cells, or T cells were the source of the cDNA or gDNA that made up the material.

Some clones are missing from TCRdb's copy, which holds only in-frame ones; the method was immunoSEQ multiplex PCR. Among hundreds of thousands of clones listed, 90% were seen once. V shed 5 bases, J shed 7 bases, and the junction held 5 bases outside the gene matches. Germline V lookup: CDR1 SEHNR, CDR2 FQNEAQ (reference sequence). This CDR3 contains 15 residues. V is TRBV7-9 and J is TRBJ1-6; 10 bases are a match to TRBD1. Sequencing input: peripheral blood. The sequence was obtained from a young woman with acute or convalescent COVID-19. The CDR3 protein is CASSPRQGANSPLHF. CDR3 bases: TGTGCCAGCAGCCCACGACAGGGGGCGAATTCACCCCTCCACTTT.